Each of the 20 T cell receptor beta chains below was sequenced from the same sample in a study of T-cell reconstitution after alpha-beta-depleted transplantation in children. The TCRbeta library incorporated unique molecular identifiers. Each CDR3 protein is one row after TCRdb ran MiXCR on the PCR reads. The sample carries around 450,000 distinct CDR3 sequences, about 17% recorded once. The specimen comprised PBMCs, mostly from graft donor cells, sampled 360 days after TCRalphabeta/CD19-depleted stem cell transplant. These TCRs come from a boy less than two years old who had a stem cell transplant for Wiskott-Aldrich syndrome, so the T cells may come from the graft donor.

The rearrangement joins TRBV18 to TRBJ2-2; D may correspond to TRBD1 or TRBD2 (5 bases each). Trimming removed 4 bases at V and 5 bases at J, with 14 bases between. The germline CDR1 and CDR2 sequences are KGHSH and LQKENI. The CDR3 totals 15 residues. The CDR3 DNA sequence: TGTGCCAGCTCACTAAAGACGGGACGGACCGGGGAGCTGTTTTTT. This gives the protein CASSLKTGRTGELFF.

This clonotype was observed many times. The chain links TRBV29-1 to TRBJ2-1; TRBD1 might be the D (5 bases). Germline V CDR1 and CDR2: SQVTM, ANQGSEA. V lost 6 bases and J lost 12, with 15 bases in between. The CDR3 runs 11 residues. CDR3 coding DNA: TGCAGCGTCGACGGTGGGGCGAGGCAGTTCTTC. The encoded protein is CSVDGGARQFF.

This clonotype appeared a few times. The chain carries TRBV29-1 and TRBJ2-1; D might be TRBD1 (6 bases). The V end lost 6 bases, the J end lost 8 bases, and 26 bases lay between the germline ends. The CDR3 spans 16 residues. Germline CDR1 is SQVTM and CDR2 is ANQGSEA. The CDR3 DNA sequence: TGCAGCGTCCTAAAGCCTCCGGGACATTTTAGGGATGAGCAGTTCTTC. Amino acid sequence: CSVLKPPGHFRDEQFF.

CDR3 DNA: TGTGCCAGCAGTATGCTAGCGGGGGGGCTCAGGCAGTTCTTC. It is translated as CASSMLAGGLRQFF. The rearrangement joins TRBV3-1 to TRBJ2-1; 12 bases agree with TRBD2. The V and J ends lost 6 bases and 12 bases, in that order; junction bases with no gene match: 9. The CDR3 extends over 14 amino acids. The germline gives CDR1 LGHDT, CDR2 YNNKEL (reference sequence).

The chain employs TRBV15 and TRBJ1-5; D gene ambiguous. Looked up from germline, CDR1 is LNHNV and CDR2 is YYDKDF (reference sequence). The CDR3 covers 16 residues. Trimming took off 3 bases at V and 0 bases at J, with 12 bases between the two ends. DNA of the CDR3: TGTGCCACCAGCAGGGGTGTTTCACTTAGCAATCAGCCCCAGCATTTT. Translating it yields CATSRGVSLSNQPQHF.

This clonotype showed up just a few times. This sequence joins TRBV11-1 and TRBJ2-1; 9 positions agree with TRBD2. Germline CDR1 reads SGHAT; CDR2 reads FQDESV (reference sequence). The J segment lost 2 bases and the V segment lost 6 bases, leaving 14 bases of the junction unmatched. This CDR3 has 18 amino acids. CDR3 nucleotide sequence: TGTGCCAGCAGGGGTAGCGGGAGCAGGGTTAGCCCCTACAATGAGCAGTTCTTC. It codes for CASRGSGSRVSPYNEQFF.

This clonotype was observed a handful of times. The V call is TRBV5-1, the J call TRBJ2-1, with D maybe TRBD1 (6 bases). Trimming removed 0 bases from V and 6 bases from J, with 10 bases in between. This CDR3 has 14 residues. Germline V gene lookup returns CDR1 SGHRS and CDR2 YFSETQ. The CDR3 DNA reads TGCGCCAGCAGCTTGGGGACAGCTCTCAATGAGCAGTTCTTC. It encodes CASSLGTALNEQFF.

This clonotype was picked up many times. The chain couples TRBV7-2 to TRBJ1-1, with D tentatively TRBD1 (6 bases). The CDR3 spans 12 residues. Trimming stripped 6 bases from V and 5 bases from J, with 10 bases between. Per the germline V gene, CDR1 is SGHTA and CDR2 is FQGNSA. CDR3 loop: CASSRQDTEAFF. The CDR3 nucleotides read TGTGCCAGCAGTCGACAGGATACTGAAGCTTTCTTT.

This clonotype was seen at least ten times. The chain is built from TRBV12-3 or TRBV12-4 and TRBJ2-3; the D is unclear. The CDR3 consists of 16 residues. Trimming cost V 4 bases and J 2 bases, with 16 bases left between them. CDR3 nucleotide sequence: TGTGCCAGCAGTTCATTCGGTGGGCACCTCACAGATACGCAGTATTTT. This codes for CASSSFGGHLTDTQYF.

The rearrangement uses TRBV10-3 and TRBJ2-1, with 7 bases that match TRBD1. CDR3 length: 13 amino acids. Per germline, CDR1 ENHRY and CDR2 SYGVKD. J lost 4 bases, V lost 11 bases, and 8 bases had no gene match. CDR3 protein: CAHRGAGYNEQFF. CDR3 nucleotide sequence: TGTGCCCACAGGGGTGCGGGTTACAATGAGCAGTTCTTC.

The genes are TRBV25-1 and TRBJ2-7, with D hard to call. The germline V and J ends were trimmed by 3 bases and 0 bases, with 9 bases remaining between them. The CDR3 consists of 14 residues. CDR1 MGHDK and CDR2 SYGVNS come from the germline V gene. CDR3 amino acids: CASSDQASSYEQYF. In DNA, the CDR3 is TGTGCCAGCAGTGATCAGGCCAGCTCCTACGAGCAGTACTTC.

This clonotype was seen repeatedly, ten times or more. J is TRBJ2-3 and V is TRBV6-5; a weak D match, TRBD1 (5 bases). The CDR3 loop spans 16 amino acids. The V gene lost 0 bases and the J gene lost 4 bases, with 14 bases spanning the gap. Germline V gives CDR1 MNHEY, CDR2 SVGAGI. CDR3 nucleotides: TGTGCCAGCAGTTACTCGCCTGGGGCAGGTCCAGATACGCAGTATTTT. Its protein product is CASSYSPGAGPDTQYF.

Only a few counts were recorded for this clonotype. The chain combines TRBV5-6 with TRBJ2-3, with a tentative D call TRBD2 (7 bases). The V gene lost 2 bases and the J gene lost 6 bases, with 16 bases spanning the gap. Per the germline V gene, CDR1 is SGHDT and CDR2 is YYEEEE. The CDR3 is 15 amino acids. The CDR3 DNA reads as TGTGCCAGCAGCTTTACCGGGGGGCCGGGGGATACGCAGTATTTT. Translated, it gives CASSFTGGPGDTQYF.

This rearrangement joins TRBV6-1 to TRBJ2-7; 14 nucleotides align to TRBD2. Germline V gene lookup returns CDR1 MNHNS and CDR2 SASEGT. V lost 7 bases, J lost 5 bases, and 16 bases stayed unmatched. CDR3 length: 18 residues. The CDR3 region is CASTGSGGLAGAIDEQYF. The CDR3, as DNA: TGTGCCAGCACCGGAAGCGGGGGACTAGCGGGAGCAATCGACGAGCAGTACTTC.

This clonotype occurred a few times. V usage is TRBV12-5 and J usage is TRBJ2-1, with 9 bases aligning to TRBD2. Germline V gene data show CDR1 as LGHNT and CDR2 as FRNRAP. The CDR3 has 15 residues. Trimming removed 1 base from V and 4 bases from J; junction bases left unmatched: 2. This chain's CDR3 is CASGLGLAEYNEQFF. The CDR3 DNA reads TGTGCTAGTGGTTTGGGACTAGCGGAGTACAATGAGCAGTTCTTC.

V usage is TRBV10-3 and J usage is TRBJ1-4; D uncertain. Germline V CDR1 and CDR2: ENHRY, SYGVKD. This CDR3 region has 13 residues. The ends were cut back, 3 bases at V and 3 bases at J, with 5 bases in the middle. The CDR3, as DNA: TGTGCCATCAGTGAAAGGGCTAATGAAAAACTGTTTTTT. Amino acids: CAISERANEKLFF.

This clonotype was observed many times. The rearrangement joins TRBV6-5 to TRBJ1-1; D gene ambiguous. Germline lookup yields CDR1 MNHEY and CDR2 SVGAGI. Trimming took 0 bases from V and 1 from J, leaving 6 bases between them. The CDR3 sequence is 14 residues long. CDR3 nucleotides: TGTGCCAGCAGTTACTCGAAGGGGAACACTGAAGCTTTCTTT. It translates to CASSYSKGNTEAFF.

This clonotype was detected many times. J is TRBJ2-3 and V is TRBV11-3; 11 bases map to TRBD1. V lost 5 bases to trimming and J lost 4 bases; unmatched junction nucleotides: 5. The V gene's germline CDR1 is SGHNT and CDR2 YENEEA. The CDR3 totals 15 residues. This CDR3 reads CASSPGTGGPDTQYF. The CDR3 nucleotides read TGTGCCAGCAGCCCCGGGACAGGGGGACCAGATACGCAGTATTTT.

This clonotype was counted a few times. The genes are TRBV6-5 and TRBJ2-7; TRBD2 might be the D (5 bases). Trimming removed 2 bases at V and 0 bases at J, with 11 bases between. The germline V gene encodes CDR1 MNHEY and CDR2 SVGAGI. CDR3 length: 15 amino acids. The CDR3 nucleotides read TGTGCCAGCAGTTACGTAGCGCAGAGCTCCTACGAGCAGTACTTC. Amino acids: CASSYVAQSSYEQYF.

This clonotype was detected a few times. The chain carries TRBV6-5 and TRBJ1-2, with TRBD1 matching 10 bases. This CDR3 contains 14 residues. The V segment lost 8 bases and the J segment 4 bases; nucleotides outside the gene matches: 7. Germline V lookup: CDR1 MNHEY, CDR2 SVGAGI. The CDR3 loop reads CASWDRGLLYGYTF. The CDR3 DNA sequence: TGTGCCAGCTGGGACAGGGGACTACTCTATGGCTACACCTTC.